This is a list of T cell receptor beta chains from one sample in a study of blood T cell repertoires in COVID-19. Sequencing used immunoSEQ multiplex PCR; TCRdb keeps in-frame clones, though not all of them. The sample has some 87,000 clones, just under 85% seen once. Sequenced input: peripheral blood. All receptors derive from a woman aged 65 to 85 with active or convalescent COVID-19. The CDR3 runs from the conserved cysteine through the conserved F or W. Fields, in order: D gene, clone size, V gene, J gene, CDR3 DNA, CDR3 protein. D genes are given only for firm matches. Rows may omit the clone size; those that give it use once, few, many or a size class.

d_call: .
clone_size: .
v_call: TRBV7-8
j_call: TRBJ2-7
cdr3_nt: TGTGCCAGCAGCCCCAATTACGAGCAGTACTTC
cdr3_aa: CASSPNYEQYF

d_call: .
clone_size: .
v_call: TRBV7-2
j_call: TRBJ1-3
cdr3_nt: TGTGCCAGCAGCTCCGGGCCTTCGGGGGGAAACACCATATATTTT
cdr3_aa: CASSSGPSGGNTIYF

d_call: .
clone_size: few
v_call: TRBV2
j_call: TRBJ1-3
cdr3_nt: TGTGCCAGCACCGAGGGAGGCCGGCCCGGGGGAAACACCATATATTTT
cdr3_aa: CASTEGGRPGGNTIYF

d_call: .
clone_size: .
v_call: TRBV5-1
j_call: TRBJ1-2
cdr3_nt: TGCGCCAGCGCCGGACAGAGTAACTATGGCTACACCTTC
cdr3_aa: CASAGQSNYGYTF

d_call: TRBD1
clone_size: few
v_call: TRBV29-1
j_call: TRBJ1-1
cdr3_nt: TGCAGCGTCCTACGGGACAGGAACACTGAAGCTTTCTTT
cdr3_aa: CSVLRDRNTEAFF

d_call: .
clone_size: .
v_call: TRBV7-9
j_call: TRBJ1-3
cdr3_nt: TGTGCCAGCCAGCGGGGAACTGGAAACACCATATATTTT
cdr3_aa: CASQRGTGNTIYF

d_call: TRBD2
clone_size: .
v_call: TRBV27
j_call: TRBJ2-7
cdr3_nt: TGTGCCAGCAGTCCCGGACTAGCGGGAGCTCTTCTGGACTACGAGCAGTACTTC
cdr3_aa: CASSPGLAGALLDYEQYF

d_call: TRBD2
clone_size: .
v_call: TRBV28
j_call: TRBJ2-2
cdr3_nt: TGTGCCAGCAGTATAGCGGGGGGGAACACCGGGGAGCTGTTTTTT
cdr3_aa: CASSIAGGNTGELFF

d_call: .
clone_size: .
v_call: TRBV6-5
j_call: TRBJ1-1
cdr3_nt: TGTGCCAGCAGCCTCAAAGACAGAAGGACTGAAGCTTTCTTT
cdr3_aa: CASSLKDRRTEAFF

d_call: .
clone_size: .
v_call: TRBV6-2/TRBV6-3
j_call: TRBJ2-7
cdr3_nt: TGTGCCAGCAGCCCTCGACAGGTCAAGACCTACGAGCAGTACTTC
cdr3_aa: CASSPRQVKTYEQYF

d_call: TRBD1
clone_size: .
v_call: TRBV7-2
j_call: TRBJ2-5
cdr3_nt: TGTGCCAGCAGCACCTGGACAGGACAAGAGACCCAGTACTTC
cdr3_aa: CASSTWTGQETQYF

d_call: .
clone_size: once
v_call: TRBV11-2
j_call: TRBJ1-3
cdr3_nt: TGTGCCAGCAGCCCCACAGGAATCCTCGGAAACACCATATATTTT
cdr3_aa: CASSPTGILGNTIYF

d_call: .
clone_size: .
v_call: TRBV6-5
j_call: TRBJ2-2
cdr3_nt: TGTGCCAGCAGTACCACAGGGAAGGGGTCCGGGGAGCTGTTTTTT
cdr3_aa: CASSTTGKGSGELFF

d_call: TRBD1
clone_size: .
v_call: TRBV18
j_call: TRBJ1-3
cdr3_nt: TGTGCCAGCTCATTCGGACAGGTTGCTGGAAACACCATATATTTT
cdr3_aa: CASSFGQVAGNTIYF

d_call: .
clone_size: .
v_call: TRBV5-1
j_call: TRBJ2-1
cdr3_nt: TGCGCCAGCAGCTTGGCCCCATACAATGAGCAGTTCTTC
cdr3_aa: CASSLAPYNEQFF

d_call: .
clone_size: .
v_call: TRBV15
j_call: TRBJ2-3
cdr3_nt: TGTGCCACCAGCAGAGGCGGGGTCCAGGCAGATACGCAGTATTTT
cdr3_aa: CATSRGGVQADTQYF

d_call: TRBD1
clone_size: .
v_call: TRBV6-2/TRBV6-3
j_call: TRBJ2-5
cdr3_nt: TGTGCCAGCAGTTACCTTAGACAGGGGGCGTTCAAAGAGACCCAGTACTTC
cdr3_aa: CASSYLRQGAFKETQYF

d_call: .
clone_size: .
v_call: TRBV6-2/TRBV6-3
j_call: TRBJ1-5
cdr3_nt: TGTGCCAGCAGTCAACCCCCAGGGCCCCAGCATTTT
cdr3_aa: CASSQPPGPQHF

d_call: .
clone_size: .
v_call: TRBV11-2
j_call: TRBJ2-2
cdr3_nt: TGTGCCAGCAGCTTAGAACGGGGTTCCGGGGAGCTGTTTTTT
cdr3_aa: CASSLERGSGELFF

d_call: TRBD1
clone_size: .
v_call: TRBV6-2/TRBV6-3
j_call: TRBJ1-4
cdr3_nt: TGTGCCAGCAGTGACAGGGGTTCAACTAATGAAAAACTGTTTTTT
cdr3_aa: CASSDRGSTNEKLFF

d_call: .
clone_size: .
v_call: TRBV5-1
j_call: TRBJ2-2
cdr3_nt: TGCGCCAGCAGCTTGGGAGCTACCACGAACACCGGGGAGCTGTTTTTT
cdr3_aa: CASSLGATTNTGELFF

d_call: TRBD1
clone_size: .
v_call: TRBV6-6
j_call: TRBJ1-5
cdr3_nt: TGTGCCAGCAGTTACGCCGGACAGGGGCGGCAGCCCCAGCATTTT
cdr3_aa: CASSYAGQGRQPQHF

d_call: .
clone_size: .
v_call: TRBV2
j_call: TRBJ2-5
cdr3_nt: TGTGCCAGCAGTGTCGAGGGCCGAGAGACCCAGTACTTC
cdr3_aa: CASSVEGRETQYF

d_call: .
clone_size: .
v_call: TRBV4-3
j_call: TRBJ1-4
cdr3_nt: TGCGCCAGCAGCCAAGAGGGACAAGGAAATGAAAAACTGTTTTTT
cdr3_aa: CASSQEGQGNEKLFF

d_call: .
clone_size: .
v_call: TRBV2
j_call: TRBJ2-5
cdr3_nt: TGTGCCAGCAGAAGTGAGAGGCAGTACCAAGAGACCCAGTACTTC
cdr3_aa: CASRSERQYQETQYF

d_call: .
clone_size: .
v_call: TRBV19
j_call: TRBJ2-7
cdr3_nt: TGTGCCAGTAGTATTAAAGTCAGGGTGGGCGAGCAGTACTTC
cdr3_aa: CASSIKVRVGEQYF

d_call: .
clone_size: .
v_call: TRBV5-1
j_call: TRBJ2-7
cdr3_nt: TGCGCCAGCAGCTTGGCAGGGTACTCCTACGAGCAGTACTTC
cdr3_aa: CASSLAGYSYEQYF

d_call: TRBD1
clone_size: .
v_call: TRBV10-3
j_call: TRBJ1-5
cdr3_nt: TGTGCCATCAGTTCCGGGACAGGGGTTGGACAGCCCCAGCATTTT
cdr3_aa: CAISSGTGVGQPQHF

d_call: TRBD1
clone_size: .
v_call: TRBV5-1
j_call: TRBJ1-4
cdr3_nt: TGCGCCAGCAGCTTGGAGGGACAGGGAGGAAAACTGTTTTTT
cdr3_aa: CASSLEGQGGKLFF

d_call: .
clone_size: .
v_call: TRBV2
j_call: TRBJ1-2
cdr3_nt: TGTGCCAGCAGTGAAAATTTGGACAGCTATGGCTACACCTTC
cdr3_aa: CASSENLDSYGYTF